One and the same sample provided the 2 T cell receptor beta chains below, sequenced in a study of identifying expanded T cells in peripheral blood (dated by TCRdb to between 2017 and 2020). Libraries came from the immunoSEQ multiplex PCR assay. TCRdb provides this immuneACCESS table in a form limited to in-frame rearrangements. Some clones are lacking; in checked studies, under half of them reflect an unresolved V gene, and why the rest are absent is not known. The sample has 70,000 or so clones on record, roughly 90% of them singletons. Jointly, the top ten make up 3.3% of the sample. Sequencing was performed on blood. These receptors came from a person between 18 and 75 years old in good health.

The V and J genes are TRBV7-9 and TRBJ2-3, with 7 bases aligning to TRBD2. Germline V gives CDR1 SEHNR, CDR2 FQNEAQ (reference sequence). Trimming cost V 6 bases and J 5 bases; bases outside gene matches: 8. This CDR3 spans 14 amino acids. CDR3 protein: CASRPGLEGDTQYF. The CDR3 nucleotides are TGTGCCAGCAGACCCGGACTAGAGGGAGATACGCAGTATTTT.

The V call is TRBV18, the J call TRBJ1-1; D is unclear. Trimming stripped 3 bases from V and 4 bases from J, with 21 bases between. Germline loops: CDR1 KGHSH, CDR2 LQKENI. The CDR3 is 17 residues long. CDR3 coding DNA: TGTGCCAGCTCACCCGTCGGACCCTCTATTACCCCCACTGAAGCTTTCTTT. Its protein product is CASSPVGPSITPTEAFF. The variable domain in full, completed from reference TRBV18 and TRBJ1-1, reads NAGVMQNPRHLVRRRGQEARLRCSPMKGHSHVYWYRQLPEEGLKFMVYLQKENIIDESGMPKERFSAEFPKEGPSILRIQQVVRGDSAAYFCASSPVGPSITPTEAFFGQGTRLTVV.